This is a list of T cell receptor beta chains from one sample in a study of PD-L1 blockade in urothelial cancer. This table comes from immunoSEQ multiplex PCR, and its TCRdb copy is limited to in-frame clones, with some not included. The table has 30,000 to 40,000 clones, roughly 90% seen once. This specimen was PBMCs, taken around atezolizumab (anti-PD-L1) treatment. The receptors stem from a man between 65 and 85 years old with urothelial cancer. CDR3s include the opening cysteine and the closing phenylalanine or tryptophan. D genes are given only for firm matches. Clone size is given for some rows only: seen once, a few or many times, or a class if the clone is expanded.

d_call | j_call | v_call | clone_size | cdr3_aa | cdr3_nt
. | TRBJ1-2 | TRBV27 | . | CASSVQQSYGYTF | TGTGCCAGCAGTGTACAGCAGAGCTATGGCTACACCTTC
. | TRBJ2-3 | TRBV5-8 | . | CASSLVRSRDTQYF | TGTGCCAGCAGCTTGGTGCGGAGTAGAGATACGCAGTATTTT
. | TRBJ1-5 | TRBV7-2 | . | CASSLYSNAGNQPQHF | TGTGCCAGCAGCCTGTACAGTAATGCTGGCAATCAGCCCCAGCATTTT
TRBD1 | TRBJ1-2 | TRBV7-7 | once | CASRDRKNYGYTF | TGTGCCAGTAGGGACAGGAAAAACTATGGCTACACCTTC
TRBD1 | TRBJ1-2 | TRBV5-1 | . | CASSPGFDRASYGYTF | TGCGCCAGCAGCCCGGGGTTCGACAGGGCCAGTTATGGCTACACCTTC
. | TRBJ2-7 | TRBV2 | . | CASNSLPGDEQYF | TGTGCCAGCAACAGCTTACCAGGGGACGAGCAGTACTTC
TRBD2 | TRBJ2-3 | TRBV6-4 | . | CASSETSGAFGTQYF | TGTGCCAGCAGCGAGACTAGCGGGGCCTTCGGGACGCAGTATTTT
. | TRBJ1-1 | TRBV6-5 | . | CASTSPGGEAFF | TGTGCCAGCACTTCCCCCGGAGGTGAAGCTTTCTTT
. | TRBJ1-2 | TRBV2 | . | CASTSRSSNYGYTF | TGTGCCAGCACTAGCAGGAGCTCTAACTATGGCTACACCTTC
. | TRBJ1-1 | TRBV5-1 | . | CASSLLSGMNTEAFF | TGCGCCAGCAGCTTGCTTTCCGGGATGAACACTGAAGCTTTCTTT
. | TRBJ1-1 | TRBV29-1 | . | CSVGVTVNTEAFF | TGCAGCGTTGGCGTCACGGTGAACACTGAAGCTTTCTTT
TRBD1 | TRBJ2-1 | TRBV11-2 | . | CASSLMPGQGTYNEQFF | TGTGCCAGCAGCTTGATGCCGGGACAGGGGACCTACAATGAGCAGTTCTTC
TRBD1 | TRBJ1-1 | TRBV5-1 | once | CASSFDRGSTEAFF | TGCGCCAGCAGCTTCGACAGGGGGAGCACTGAAGCTTTCTTT
. | TRBJ1-5 | TRBV15 | few | CATSSRQTGRPQHF | TGTGCCACCAGCAGCCGTCAGACGGGTCGGCCCCAGCATTTT
TRBD1 | TRBJ2-7 | TRBV19 | . | CASSIETGGTYEQYF | TGTGCCAGTAGTATAGAAACAGGGGGCACCTACGAGCAGTACTTC
TRBD2 | TRBJ2-1 | TRBV7-8 | . | CASSFGGSGSYNEQFF | TGTGCCAGCAGTTTCGGGGGTAGCGGGAGCTACAATGAGCAGTTCTTC
TRBD2 | TRBJ2-3 | TRBV5-1 | once | CASSRFGTSGSIDTQYF | TGCGCCAGCAGCCGATTCGGGACTAGCGGGAGTATTGATACGCAGTATTTT
TRBD1 | TRBJ2-7 | TRBV11-2 | . | CASSLKGALFEQYF | TGTGCCAGCAGCTTAAAGGGGGCGCTTTTCGAGCAGTACTTC
. | TRBJ2-3 | TRBV2 | . | CASSTDGTSTDTQYF | TGTGCCAGCAGTACCGACGGGACTAGCACAGATACGCAGTATTTT
TRBD1 | TRBJ2-2 | TRBV5-1 | . | CASSLRTGSDGELFF | TGCGCCAGCAGCTTGCGGACAGGCTCCGACGGGGAGCTGTTTTTT
. | TRBJ2-5 | TRBV4-1 | . | CASTTTIGGETQYF | TGCGCCAGCACCACAACAATAGGGGGAGAGACCCAGTACTTC
TRBD2 | TRBJ2-1 | TRBV6-5 | . | CASSYVTSGSYEQFF | TGTGCCAGCAGTTACGTCACTAGCGGGAGCTATGAGCAGTTCTTC
. | TRBJ2-1 | TRBV28 | . | CASRSTGFNYNEQFF | TGTGCCAGCAGATCCACAGGGTTTAACTACAATGAGCAGTTCTTC
. | TRBJ1-3 | TRBV28 | . | CASSLLGNTIYF | TGTGCCAGCAGCCTCCTGGGAAACACCATATATTTT
. | TRBJ1-5 | TRBV28 | . | CASSTSDSEPFNQPQHF | TGTGCCAGCAGTACCTCGGACAGCGAACCCTTCAATCAGCCCCAGCATTTT
TRBD1 | TRBJ1-5 | TRBV7-6 | . | CASSPTGASNQPQHF | TGTGCCAGCAGCCCGACAGGGGCTAGCAATCAGCCCCAGCATTTT
. | TRBJ2-2 | TRBV7-9 | . | CASSYPWRQGDTGELFF | TGTGCCAGCAGCTATCCATGGAGACAAGGGGACACCGGGGAGCTGTTTTTT
. | TRBJ2-7 | TRBV10-3 | . | CAIAGAKESLEQYF | TGTGCCATTGCGGGGGCAAAGGAGTCTCTAGAGCAGTACTTC
. | TRBJ2-5 | TRBV28 | . | CASGRVRGGETQYF | TGTGCCAGCGGCAGGGTAAGAGGTGGAGAGACCCAGTACTTC
TRBD1 | TRBJ2-7 | TRBV5-5 | . | CASSSTGAHEQYF | TGTGCCAGCAGCAGCACAGGGGCACACGAGCAGTACTTC
. | TRBJ1-1 | TRBV10-3 | . | CAISEIEPHAGDRLF | TGTGCCATCAGTGAGATAGAGCCGCACGCAGGGGACCGTCTCTTT
. | TRBJ2-1 | TRBV6-5 | . | CASRARDLQFF | TGTGCCAGCAGGGCGCGGGACTTACAGTTCTTC
. | TRBJ2-3 | TRBV6-4 | . | CASSDSARGTDTQYF | TGTGCCAGCAGTGACTCGGCCAGGGGCACAGATACGCAGTATTTT
TRBD2 | TRBJ2-1 | TRBV27 | . | CASRPIRLAGGPVFYNEQFF | TGTGCCAGCAGACCTATAAGACTAGCGGGAGGGCCAGTGTTCTACAATGAGCAGTTCTTC
TRBD2 | TRBJ2-1 | TRBV19 | once | CASSPRGGTSYNEQFF | TGTGCCAGTAGTCCCCGCGGGGGGACTAGCTACAATGAGCAGTTCTTC
. | TRBJ2-7 | TRBV5-1 | . | CASSLVDKSPYEQYF | TGCGCCAGCAGCTTGGTGGACAAGTCCCCCTACGAGCAGTACTTC
. | TRBJ2-1 | TRBV7-8 | . | CASSFPPTERNEQFF | TGTGCCAGCAGCTTCCCTCCGACGGAGCGAAATGAGCAGTTCTTC
. | TRBJ2-7 | TRBV7-6 | . | CASSPGLPESYEQYF | TGTGCCAGCAGCCCGGGACTCCCAGAGTCCTACGAGCAGTACTTC
TRBD2 | TRBJ2-7 | TRBV5-1 | . | CASSFFTSGAYEQYF | TGCGCCAGCAGCTTCTTTACTAGCGGAGCCTACGAGCAGTACTTC
TRBD2 | TRBJ2-3 | TRBV5-1 | . | CASSWTGTRTDTQYF | TGCGCCAGCAGCTGGACCGGGACTAGGACAGATACGCAGTATTTT
. | TRBJ2-1 | TRBV20-1 | . | CSASSTNEQFF | TGCAGTGCTAGCTCCACTAATGAGCAGTTCTTC
. | TRBJ2-1 | TRBV20-1 | once | CSASRTEQFF | TGCAGTGCTAGTAGGACAGAGCAGTTCTTC
. | TRBJ2-7 | TRBV6-1 | once | CASTESFTPYEQYF | TGTGCCAGCACTGAGTCGTTTACTCCATACGAGCAGTACTTC
TRBD2 | TRBJ2-1 | TRBV7-3 | . | CASSPTVGGGEQFF | TGTGCCAGCAGCCCCACCGTGGGGGGGGGTGAGCAGTTCTTC
. | TRBJ2-3 | TRBV7-7 | . | CASSRGAGLSTDTQYF | TGTGCCAGCAGCCGGGGGGCAGGCCTTAGCACAGATACGCAGTATTTT